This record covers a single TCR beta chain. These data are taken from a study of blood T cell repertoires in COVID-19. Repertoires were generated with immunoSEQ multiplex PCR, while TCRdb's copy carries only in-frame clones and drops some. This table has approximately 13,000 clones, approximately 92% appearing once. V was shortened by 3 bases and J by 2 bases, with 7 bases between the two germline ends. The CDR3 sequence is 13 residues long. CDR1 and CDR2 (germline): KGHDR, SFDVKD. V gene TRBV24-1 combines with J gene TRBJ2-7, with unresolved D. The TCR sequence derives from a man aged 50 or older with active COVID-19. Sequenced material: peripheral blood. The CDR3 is CATSDGGTYEQYF. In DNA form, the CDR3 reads TGTGCCACCAGTGATGGCGGAACCTACGAGCAGTACTTC.